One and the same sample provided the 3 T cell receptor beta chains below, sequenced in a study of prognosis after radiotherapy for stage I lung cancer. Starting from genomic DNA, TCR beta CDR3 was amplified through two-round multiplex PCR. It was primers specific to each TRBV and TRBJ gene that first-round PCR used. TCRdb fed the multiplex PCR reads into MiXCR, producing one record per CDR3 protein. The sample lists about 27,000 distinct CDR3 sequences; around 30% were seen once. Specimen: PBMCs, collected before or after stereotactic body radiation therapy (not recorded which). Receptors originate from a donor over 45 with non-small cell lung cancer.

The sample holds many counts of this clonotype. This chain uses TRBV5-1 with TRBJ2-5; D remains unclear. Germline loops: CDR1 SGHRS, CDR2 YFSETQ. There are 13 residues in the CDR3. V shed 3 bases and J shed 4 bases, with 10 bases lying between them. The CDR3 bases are TGCGCCAGCAGCTCCGGCGGCGCAGAGACCCAGTACTTC. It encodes CASSSGGAETQYF.

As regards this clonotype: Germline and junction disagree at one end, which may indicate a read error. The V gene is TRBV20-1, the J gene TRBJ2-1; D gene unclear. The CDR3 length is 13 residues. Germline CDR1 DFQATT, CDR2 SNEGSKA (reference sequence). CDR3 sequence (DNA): TGCAGTGCCCGGACCGATCCCTACGATGAGAAGTTCTTC. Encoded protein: CSARTDPYDEKFF.

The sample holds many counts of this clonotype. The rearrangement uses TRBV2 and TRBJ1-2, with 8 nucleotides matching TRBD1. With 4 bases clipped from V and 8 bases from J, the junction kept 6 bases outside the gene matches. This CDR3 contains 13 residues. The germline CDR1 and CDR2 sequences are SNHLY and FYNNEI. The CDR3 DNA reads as TGTGCCAGCAGTGGGACAGGGTGGGGGGGCTACACCTTC. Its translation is CASSGTGWGGYTF.